These T cell receptor beta chains were read from a single sample in a study of shared clonotypes between healthy human individuals. Some clones are missing from TCRdb's copy, which holds only in-frame ones; the method was immunoSEQ multiplex PCR. There are roughly 480,000 clones in the sample; about 80% occur only once, and approximately 12% lies in the top ten. The sequenced material came from PBMCs. These receptors all come from a middle-aged woman in good health. Some clones in this sample may be carry-over from other donors' samples. CDR3s include the opening cysteine and the closing phenylalanine or tryptophan. Fields, in order: clone size, J gene, V gene, D gene, CDR3 DNA, CDR3 protein. The D gene is left open where the match is weak. A row's size may be missing; if present it is once, few, many or a size class.

. TRBJ1-4 TRBV19 TRBD1 TGTGCCAGTAGTCGGTCCAGGGGGGTAGAAAAACTGTTTTTT CASSRSRGVEKLFF
few TRBJ2-7 TRBV11-2 . TGTGCCAGCAGCTTCCCTTACGGGAGACGGTACGAGCAGTACTTC CASSFPYGRRYEQYF
. TRBJ2-2 TRBV4-2 . TGTGCCAGCAGCCAAGACGCCGGGGAGCTGTTTTTT CASSQDAGELFF
. TRBJ2-6 TRBV19 . TGTGCCAGTAGTATAGGAGCTCAGGGGGCCAACGTCCTGACTTTC CASSIGAQGANVLTF
. TRBJ1-3 TRBV5-1 TRBD1 TGCGCCAGCAGCTTGGAAGACAGGGAAGGAGACACCATATATTTT CASSLEDREGDTIYF
. TRBJ2-3 TRBV27 TRBD2 TGTGCCAGCAGTTCTCCGACTAGCGGGAGGGCAGATACGCAGTATTTT CASSSPTSGRADTQYF
. TRBJ2-1 TRBV5-4 . TGTGCCAGCAGCTTGGTCCTCTATGAGCAGTTCTTC CASSLVLYEQFF
many TRBJ1-4 TRBV28 TRBD1 TGTGCCAGCAGTTTATTACAGGGGCCAACTAATGAAAAACTGTTTTTT CASSLLQGPTNEKLFF
once TRBJ1-4 TRBV30 TRBD1 TGTGCCTGGGGGACAGATGATGCAACTAATGAAAAACTGTTTTTT CAWGTDDATNEKLFF
. TRBJ2-2 TRBV2 TRBD2 TGTGCCAGCAGGGGGACTAGCGGGCCCGGGGAGCTGTTTTTT CASRGTSGPGELFF
many TRBJ2-5 TRBV4-1 TRBD2 TGCGCCAGCAGCCCCTTGGGACTAGCGAGCCAAGAGACCCAGTACTTC CASSPLGLASQETQYF
. TRBJ2-1 TRBV28 . TGTGCCAGCAGTTCACCCACTAGTTCTAAGTACGGTGAGCAGTTCTTC CASSSPTSSKYGEQFF
once TRBJ2-1 TRBV7-3 TRBD2 TGTGCCAGCAGCCTAAACCTAGCGGGTCCCCCCGATGAGCAGTTCTTC CASSLNLAGPPDEQFF
. TRBJ1-1 TRBV19 TRBD1 TGTGCCAGTCTTTCCACAGGGGGGAACACTGAAGCTTTCTTT CASLSTGGNTEAFF
. TRBJ2-1 TRBV7-3 . TGTGCCAGCAGCCCCTACGGGGCGGATGAGCAGTTCTTC CASSPYGADEQFF
few TRBJ1-3 TRBV23-1 TRBD1 TGCGCCAGCAGTCTAGGGGCTAAGGGGGCATGGGGAAACACCATATATTTT CASSLGAKGAWGNTIYF
few TRBJ2-2 TRBV1 . TGCACCCTGGCGAAGGGACAGGGGTTATCCGGGGAGCTGTTTTTT CTLAKGQGLSGELFF
. TRBJ2-7 TRBV18 . TGTGCCAGCTCGCCATTCGACCGAAAGAGCTACGAGCAGTACTTC CASSPFDRKSYEQYF
. TRBJ1-1 TRBV5-5 . TGTGCCAGCAGCTCTACGGGAGGGCGGTTAAACACTGAAGCTTTCTTT CASSSTGGRLNTEAFF
. TRBJ1-3 TRBV28 . TGTGCCAGCAGTGCAATCGTACAGGGTTTTGGAAACACCATATATTTT CASSAIVQGFGNTIYF
few TRBJ2-3 TRBV6-4 . TGTGCCAGCAGTCAGGGAGAAGCAGATACGCAGTATTTT CASSQGEADTQYF
once TRBJ2-4 TRBV18 . TGTGCCAGCTCACCCCCGAATAGCGGAAACATTCAGTACTTC CASSPPNSGNIQYF
. TRBJ2-7 TRBV6-1 TRBD1 TGTGCCAGCAGTGAACAGGGACAGGGATTCGACGAGCAGTACTTC CASSEQGQGFDEQYF
. TRBJ1-2 TRBV7-9 TRBD1 TGTGCCAGCAGCCCCGACCAGGGACAGGTCATCTATGGCTACACCTTC CASSPDQGQVIYGYTF
. TRBJ2-7 TRBV5-1 . TGCGCCAGCAGCGGTACTAGTCCCCACGAGCAGTACTTC CASSGTSPHEQYF
. TRBJ1-2 TRBV30 . TGTGCCTGGAACGGCGCGAGCGATGGCTACACCTTC CAWNGASDGYTF
. TRBJ2-2 TRBV14 TRBD2 TGTGCCAGCAAGGCTAGCGGCGGAACCGGGGAGCTGTTTTTT CASKASGGTGELFF
. TRBJ1-2 TRBV6-5 . TGTGCCAGCAGCCCCCGGTCTCTCTCCTATGGCTACACCTTC CASSPRSLSYGYTF
. TRBJ2-3 TRBV6-1 . TGTGCCAGCAGTGAAGGCTGGGCCACAGATACGCAGTATTTT CASSEGWATDTQYF
. TRBJ2-1 TRBV7-9 TRBD2 TGTGCCAGCAGCCACCCACCTACTAGCGGGAGTCGTTGGAATGAGCAGTTCTTC CASSHPPTSGSRWNEQFF
. TRBJ2-1 TRBV11-2 TRBD2 TGTGCCAGCAGCCTCCTAGCGGGAGATAATGAGCAGTTCTTC CASSLLAGDNEQFF
. TRBJ2-7 TRBV5-5 TRBD1 TGTGCCAGCAGCACCGGACAGGGCTACGAGCAGTACTTC CASSTGQGYEQYF
. TRBJ2-2 TRBV2 . TGTGCCAGCAGTCGGGACAACTGGAACACCGGGGAGCTGTTTTTT CASSRDNWNTGELFF